The 11 T cell receptor beta chains below come from one sample, sequenced in a study of OX40 agonist ivuxolimab in advanced cancers. This table comes from immunoSEQ multiplex PCR, and its TCRdb copy is limited to in-frame clones, with some not included. The repertoire includes 94,000 or so clones, about 85% of them detected once, and 0.95% to 1.2% sits in the top ten. The sample here was CD4+ or CD8+ T cells sorted from blood, taken in a trial of the OX40 agonist ivuxolimab. These receptors were taken from an adult with an advanced solid tumor such as melanoma, head and neck, liver or kidney cancer.

The chain recombines TRBV5-5 with TRBJ1-1; the D is unclear. Looked up from germline, CDR1 is SGHKS and CDR2 is YYEKEE (reference sequence). This CDR3 spans 15 amino acids. V was shortened by 1 base and J by 4 bases, with 14 bases between the two germline ends. CDR3 in DNA: TGTGCCAGCAGCTTGAGGGAGGTTGAAACCACTGAAGCTTTCTTT. Its protein is CASSLREVETTEAFF.

The CDR3 coding sequence is TGTGCCAGCTCACGAGGACAGGATAGCAATCAGCCCCAGCATTTT. This translates into CASSRGQDSNQPQHF. The V and J genes are TRBV18 and TRBJ1-5; TRBD1 aligns across 7 bases. This CDR3 comprises 15 residues. The J segment lost 0 bases and the V segment lost 4 bases, leaving 3 bases of the junction unmatched. The germline V gene has CDR1 KGHSH and CDR2 LQKENI.

This clone was counted a few times. This chain joins TRBV7-2 and TRBJ2-3; no reliable D call. The CDR3 is 11 amino acids. V was clipped by 5 bases and J by 4 bases, with 4 bases between them. Germline loops: CDR1 SGHTA, CDR2 FQGNSA. CDR3 sequence reads: CASSLADTQYF. The CDR3 region has the DNA TGTGCCAGCAGCCTTGCAGATACGCAGTATTTT.

This clone was detected once. This chain uses TRBV5-4 with TRBJ2-3, with D perhaps matching TRBD2 (5 bases). V dropped 4 bases and J dropped 2 bases, with 8 bases sitting between them. This CDR3 is built from 13 residues. The V gene's germline CDR1 is SGHNT and CDR2 YYREEE (reference sequence). The CDR3 coding sequence is TGTGCCAGCAGCCGGGGAGACACAGATACGCAGTATTTT. Residues: CASSRGDTDTQYF. The whole variable domain, filled in from reference TRBV5-4 and TRBJ2-3, reads ETGVTQSPTHLIKTRGQQVTLRCSSQSGHNTVSWYQQALGQGPQFIFQYYREEENGRGNFPPRFSGLQFPNYSSELNVNALELDDSALYLCASSRGDTDTQYFGPGTRLTVL.

The gene calls are TRBV28 and TRBJ2-4; 11 bases fit TRBD2. The CDR3 length is 15 residues. From germline, CDR1 is MDHEN and CDR2 SYDVKM. The CDR3 reads CASTSGEIAKNIQYF. The CDR3 DNA reads TGTGCATCGACTAGCGGGGAGATAGCCAAAAACATTCAGTACTTC. The entire variable domain, with the rest obtained from reference TRBV28 and TRBJ2-4, is as follows: DVKVTQSSRYLVKRTGEKVFLECVQDMDHENMFWYRQDPGLGLRLIYFSYDVKMKEKGDIPEGYSVSREKKERFSLILESASTNQTSMYLCASTSGEIAKNIQYFGAGTRLSVL.

The chain links TRBV25-1 to TRBJ2-6; D is undetermined. The germline CDR1 and CDR2 sequences are MGHDK and SYGVNS. The CDR3 totals 15 residues. The V and J ends lost 4 bases and 0 bases respectively, with 7 bases between them. In DNA, the CDR3 is TGTGCCAGCAGTGGCCGGATCTCTGGGGCCAACGTCCTGACTTTC. This gives the protein CASSGRISGANVLTF.

The chain joins TRBV6-1 to TRBJ2-5; 8 nucleotides align to TRBD1. CDR3 length equals 13 residues. Trimming cost V 9 bases and J 4 bases; bases outside gene matches: 7. Germline V gene data show CDR1 as MNHNS and CDR2 as SASEGT. CDR3 coding DNA: TGTGCCAGTGACAGGGGATCGGGAGAGACCCAGTACTTC. Translated, it gives CASDRGSGETQYF.

J is TRBJ1-2 and V is TRBV9; 11 bases map to TRBD1. J was trimmed by 7 bases and V by 3 bases; bases with no gene match: 11. The CDR3 contains 16 residues. The germline V gene encodes CDR1 SGDLS and CDR2 YYNGEE. CDR3 residues: CASSAMDRGPSFGYTF. The CDR3 region has the DNA TGTGCCAGCAGCGCCATGGACAGGGGGCCTTCTTTTGGCTACACCTTC. The full variable domain, rest sourced from reference TRBV9 and TRBJ1-2, is DSGVTQTPKHLITATGQRVTLRCSPRSGDLSVYWYQQSLDQGLQFLIQYYNGEERAKGNILERFSAQQFPDLHSELNLSSLELGDSALYFCASSAMDRGPSFGYTFGSGTRLTVV.

The CDR3, as DNA: TGTGCCAGCATAGGGAGGGCCTACACTGAAGCTTTCTTT. Translation gives CASIGRAYTEAFF. The chain couples TRBV2 to TRBJ1-1, with D uncertain. Trimming removed 7 bases from V and 3 bases from J, with 12 bases in between. The CDR3 is 13 amino acids. The germline gives CDR1 SNHLY, CDR2 FYNNEI.

Here the CDR3 reads CASSLQGNSPLHF. CDR3 nucleotide sequence: TGTGCCAGCAGCCTACAGGGTAACTCACCCCTCCACTTT. The rearrangement uses TRBV7-2 and TRBJ1-6, with a possible D match to TRBD1 (6 bases). The CDR3 is made up of 13 amino acids. V was trimmed by 5 bases and J by 10 bases, leaving 12 bases between them. CDR1 is SGHTA and CDR2 is FQGNSA in the germline V gene.

This clone was seen a handful of times. The chain has TRBV10-2 and TRBJ2-3, with TRBD1 matching over 7 bases. The germline gives CDR1 WSHSY, CDR2 SAAADI. The V and J ends lost 4 bases and 3 bases, in that order; junction bases with no gene match: 10. CDR3 length equals 16 residues. The CDR3 bases are TGCGCCAGCAGTGGTAGGGGGCATTTATTGACAGATACGCAGTATTTT. Translation gives CASSGRGHLLTDTQYF.